This entry features one T cell receptor (beta chain) sequence. Antigen: not known. This entry is derived from a study of T cells in Graves' hyperthyroidism and ophthalmopathy. Study as a whole: Initial diagnosis, before any treatment, was when peripheral blood was collected. General study findings and limits: Ophthalmopathy got predicted by the model a median roughly 6.1 months before its onset. Peripheral blood also featured most of the thyroid clonotypes expanded above 0.001.

From RNA transcripts, TCR beta CDR3 regions were amplified. The HTBI primer set was used in a first-round RT-PCR of the TCR CDR3. TCRdb analysed the multiplex PCR reads with MiXCR anew, one entry per CDR3 protein. The table has approximately 630,000 distinct CDR3 sequences, about 17% seen once. CDR3 length: 16 residues. V was pared by 0 bases and J by 1 base, with 11 bases between. Germline V gene lookup returns CDR1 ENHRY and CDR2 SYGVKD. The sample was blood. This chain links TRBV10-3 with TRBJ2-3; D is undetermined. The clonotype was recovered from a woman in her thirties with Graves' hyperthyroidism. CDR3 region: CAISESPVGGTDTQYF. The CDR3 coding sequence is TGTGCCATCAGTGAGTCACCGGTTGGGGGCACAGATACGCAGTATTTT.